The 21 T cell receptor beta chains presented below share a single source sample, sequenced in a study of vaccination and CD4 T cells after COVID-19. Treatment denoted: roughly ten-day PBMC culture with coronavirus spike peptide pools or control peptides (ViraFEST assay). Their cognate antigens are unknown. An Oncomine TCR Beta short-read assay was used to sequence the DNA from cultured CD4+ T cells. Each CDR3 protein gets one entry after TCRdb re-called the PCR reads with MiXCR. The sample lists fewer than 4,500 distinct CDR3 sequences, 30% to 45% seen once, with 30% to 35% in the top ten. Sequencing was done on a sample of CD4+ T cells from blood, cultured in vitro. All receptors derive from a human donor who had recovered from COVID-19.

This rearrangement joins TRBV19 to TRBJ1-5; no definite D call. The CDR3 has 15 residues. V lost 3 bases to trimming and J lost 5 bases, with 14 bases between them. Germline assignment: CDR1 LNHDA and CDR2 SQIVND (reference sequence). The DNA for the CDR3 is TGTGCCAGTAGTATTATCGGAGAGATCCATCAGCCCCAGCATTTT. Amino acids: CASSIIGEIHQPQHF.

This clonotype was seen more than once but under ten times. The chain uses TRBV25-1 and TRBJ1-1, with unresolved D. CDR3 length: 11 residues. Germline CDR1 MGHDK, CDR2 SYGVNS. Deletions cut 8 bases from V and 4 bases from J, with 8 bases between. As DNA, the CDR3 is TGTGCCAGCCGAGGATTCACTGAAGCTTTCTTT. It yields the protein CASRGFTEAFF.

This clonotype has a handful of counts. This chain uses TRBV6-1 with TRBJ1-4; D call uncertain. The CDR3 has 14 residues. The V gene's germline CDR1 is MNHNS and CDR2 SASEGT. V was cut by 4 bases and J by 6 bases, with 12 bases left in between. The CDR3 region is CASSGGMRYEKLFF. CDR3 bases: TGTGCCAGCAGTGGAGGGATGCGGTATGAAAAACTGTTTTTT.

The V gene is TRBV10-3, the J gene TRBJ2-1; TRBD2 matches at 13 bases. Germline CDR1 and CDR2: ENHRY and SYGVKD. Trimming took 6 bases from V and 8 from J; bases not matched to a gene: 4. The CDR3 covers 14 residues. CDR3 in DNA: TGTGCCATCAGACTAGCGGGGGGGCGGGATGAGCAGTTCTTC. Translating gives CAIRLAGGRDEQFF.

V and J are TRBV25-1 and TRBJ1-1, with a tentative D call TRBD1 (5 bases). CDR1 and CDR2 (germline): MGHDK, SYGVNS. The CDR3 loop spans 15 amino acids. V lost 2 bases, J lost 5 bases, and 15 bases lay in between. CDR3 loop: CASSETSRTRTEAFF. The CDR3 DNA reads TGTGCCAGCAGTGAAACGTCCAGGACAAGGACTGAAGCTTTCTTT.

V is TRBV10-3 and J is TRBJ1-1; D gene ambiguous. Germline CDR1 and CDR2: ENHRY and SYGVKD. Trimming removed 0 bases at V and 1 base at J, with 12 bases between. The CDR3 covers 16 residues. CDR3 loop: CAISESFLLRNTEAFF. The CDR3 nucleotides are TGTGCCATCAGTGAGTCCTTTTTGTTGCGGAACACTGAAGCTTTCTTT.

This clonotype qualifies as medium-sized (0.01 to 0.1%). J is TRBJ2-5 and V is TRBV20-1; 13 bases fit TRBD2. The CDR3 is 15 residues long. Germline V gene lookup returns CDR1 DFQATT and CDR2 SNEGSKA (reference sequence). After removal of 3 bases from V and 1 base from J, the junction contained 2 bases not matched to a gene. The CDR3 DNA reads TGCAGTGCTAGCCGGACTAGCGGGGGCCAAGAGACCCAGTACTTC. This translates into CSASRTSGGQETQYF.

The genes are TRBV7-9 and TRBJ1-1; D unresolved. The CDR3 sequence is 14 residues long. The germline V gene has CDR1 SEHNR and CDR2 FQNEAQ (reference sequence). Trimming stripped 2 bases from V and 3 bases from J, with 10 bases between. The CDR3, as DNA: TGTGCCAGCAGCTTACCCGGATCGGACACTGAAGCTTTCTTT. Its translation: CASSLPGSDTEAFF.

This rearrangement joins TRBV12-3 or TRBV12-4 to TRBJ1-1, with D unclear. This CDR3 region has 16 residues. Trimming removed 4 bases at V and 5 bases at J, with 20 bases between. CDR3: CASSSPGVGYGTEAFF. The CDR3, as DNA: TGTGCCAGCAGTTCCCCCGGGGTAGGGTATGGGACTGAAGCTTTCTTT.

The table lists this clonotype with a count of one. This chain joins TRBV11-2 and TRBJ1-6; 10 positions match TRBD1. The CDR3 sequence is 14 residues long. Germline trimming cut 5 bases from V and 10 bases from J; bases unmatched to any gene: 5. Germline-derived CDR1 and CDR2 are SGHAT and FQNNGV. CDR3 in amino acids: CASSRDRGNSPLHF. CDR3 DNA: TGTGCCAGCAGCAGGGACAGGGGCAACTCACCCCTCCACTTT.

This clonotype was seen a few times. The V call is TRBV27, the J call TRBJ1-3; D is ambiguous. The CDR3 totals 16 residues. Trimming cost V 2 bases and J 8 bases, with 19 bases left between them. In germline, CDR1 is MNHEY, CDR2 SMNVEV (reference sequence). The CDR3 DNA reads as TGTGCCAGCAGTTTAAATCGTCCGGTGCGTAGGGACACCATATATTTT. Protein sequence: CASSLNRPVRRDTIYF.

This chain connects TRBV7-9 to TRBJ1-1; 9 bases fit TRBD1. The trim removed 6 bases at V and 1 base at J, leaving 3 bases unmatched. This CDR3 region has 14 residues. Per germline, CDR1 SEHNR and CDR2 FQNEAQ (reference sequence). CDR3 coding DNA: TGTGCCAGCAGGCAACAGGGGGCGAACACTGAAGCTTTCTTT. It specifies CASRQQGANTEAFF.

This clonotype was counted a few times. The chain links TRBV20-1 to TRBJ2-7, with 11 bases matching TRBD2. The V and J ends lost 7 bases and 0 bases, in that order; junction bases with no gene match: 14. Germline V gene lookup returns CDR1 DFQATT and CDR2 SNEGSKA (reference sequence). The CDR3 totals 17 residues. The CDR3 DNA reads TGCAGTGGCACACTAGCGGGGGACCCTTTGAGCTCCTACGAGCAGTACTTC. This sequence encodes CSGTLAGDPLSSYEQYF.

This clonotype has a handful of counts. CDR3 sequence: CATRNPGEGNEQFF. DNA for the CDR3: TGTGCCACAAGGAACCCAGGGGAGGGCAATGAGCAGTTCTTC. The chain carries TRBV24-1 and TRBJ2-1, with D possibly TRBD2 on 7 matching bases. This CDR3 has 14 residues. CDR1 and CDR2 (germline): KGHDR, SFDVKD. The V end lost 10 bases, the J end lost 6 bases, and 18 bases lay between the germline ends.

This chain uses TRBV7-9 with TRBJ1-1, with 12 bases fitting TRBD1. After removal of 4 bases from V and 11 bases from J, the junction contained 8 bases not matched to a gene. This CDR3 has 14 residues. Germline V gene sequence: CDR1 SEHNR, CDR2 FQNEAQ (reference sequence). The CDR3 spells CASSWGQGALAAFF. The CDR3 region has the DNA TGTGCCAGCAGCTGGGGACAGGGGGCGCTTGCTGCTTTCTTT.

The chain combines TRBV6-2 or TRBV6-3 with TRBJ2-7; D gene unclear. Germline-derived CDR1 and CDR2 are MNHEY and SVGEGT. The length of the CDR3 is 17 residues. V was pared by 0 bases and J by 0 bases, with 15 bases between. CDR3 coding DNA: TGTGCCAGCAGTTACTCGACGAGGAGCATCCGCTCCTACGAGCAGTACTTC. This sequence encodes CASSYSTRSIRSYEQYF.

J is TRBJ2-7 and V is TRBV2; D gene unclear. CDR1 and CDR2 (germline): SNHLY, FYNNEI. Trimming stripped 6 bases from V and 0 bases from J, with 12 bases between. The CDR3 consists of 14 residues. The CDR3: CASSTYPSSYEQYF. Written as DNA, the CDR3 is TGTGCCAGCAGCACCTACCCCTCCTCCTACGAGCAGTACTTC.

The chain carries TRBV12-2 and TRBJ2-3. TRBV12-2 is a pseudogene segment. The CDR3 runs 12 residues. The CDR3 nucleotides are TGTGCAAGTCGCTTAGGCACAGATACGCAGTATTTT. As protein: CASRLGTDTQYF.

The chain couples TRBV6-1 to TRBJ2-7; D may be TRBD1 (6 bases). Trimming cost V 4 bases and J 4 bases, with 8 bases left between them. Germline V gene sequence: CDR1 MNHNS, CDR2 SASEGT. This CDR3 is built from 12 residues. The CDR3 reads CASSVGGYEQYF. The CDR3 region has the DNA TGTGCCAGCAGTGTAGGGGGTTACGAGCAGTACTTC.

This clonotype was detected a few times. The rearrangement uses TRBV12-3 or TRBV12-4 and TRBJ2-7; either TRBD1 or TRBD2 may supply D (5 bases each). The CDR3 is made up of 13 amino acids. V gave up 4 bases and J gave up 3 bases, with 10 bases separating them. The CDR3 DNA is TGTGCCAGCAGTTCGGGACGGAACTACGAGCAGTACTTC. Translation gives CASSSGRNYEQYF.

The CDR3 loop is CSALTSGLADTQYF. CDR3 nucleotide sequence: TGCAGTGCTTTGACTAGCGGACTTGCAGATACGCAGTATTTT. This rearrangement joins TRBV20-1 to TRBJ2-3; 9 bases fit TRBD2. V lost 5 bases to trimming and J lost 4 bases; unmatched junction nucleotides: 7. The CDR3 extends over 14 amino acids. Germline V gene data show CDR1 as DFQATT and CDR2 as SNEGSKA (reference sequence).